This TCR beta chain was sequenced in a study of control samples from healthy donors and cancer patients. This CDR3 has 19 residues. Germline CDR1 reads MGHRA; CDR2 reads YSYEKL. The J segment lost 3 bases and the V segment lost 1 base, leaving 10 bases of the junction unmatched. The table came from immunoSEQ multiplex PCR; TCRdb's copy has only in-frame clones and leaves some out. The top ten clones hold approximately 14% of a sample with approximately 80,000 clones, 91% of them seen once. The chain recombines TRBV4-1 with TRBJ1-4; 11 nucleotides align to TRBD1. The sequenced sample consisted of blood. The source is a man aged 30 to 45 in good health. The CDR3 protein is CASSQVLGTGGVANEKLFF. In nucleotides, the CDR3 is TGCGCCAGCAGCCAAGTTTTAGGGACAGGGGGAGTTGCTAATGAAAAACTGTTTTTT.